This TCR beta chain was obtained from a study of T cells in Graves' hyperthyroidism and ophthalmopathy. No progression to ophthalmopathy during 18 months of follow-up defined stable disease. The hyperthyroidism was newly diagnosed and had lasted under 2 months; the patients were aged 18 to 65. Study results and caveats: Blood also showed most of the thyroid clonotypes that were expanded above 0.001.

This clonotype was seen a few times. Antigen unknown. RNA transcripts yielded amplified TCR beta CDR3 regions. The primer set for the first-round RT-PCR of the TCR CDR3 was HTBI. In TCRdb, the multiplex PCR reads were re-called with MiXCR into one record per CDR3 protein. The sample lists roughly 700,000 distinct CDR3 sequences, 15% to 20% occurring once. What was sequenced was blood. This TCR was recovered from a man aged 45-60 years with Graves' hyperthyroidism.

This CDR3 reads CAWNRQVTEAFF. The CDR3 coding sequence is TGTGCCTGGAACCGACAAGTCACTGAAGCTTTCTTT. V is TRBV30 and J is TRBJ1-1; D is undetermined. In germline, CDR1 is GTSNPN, CDR2 SVGIG (reference sequence). The CDR3 runs to 12 residues. Trimming removed 4 bases from V and 4 bases from J, with 10 bases in between.